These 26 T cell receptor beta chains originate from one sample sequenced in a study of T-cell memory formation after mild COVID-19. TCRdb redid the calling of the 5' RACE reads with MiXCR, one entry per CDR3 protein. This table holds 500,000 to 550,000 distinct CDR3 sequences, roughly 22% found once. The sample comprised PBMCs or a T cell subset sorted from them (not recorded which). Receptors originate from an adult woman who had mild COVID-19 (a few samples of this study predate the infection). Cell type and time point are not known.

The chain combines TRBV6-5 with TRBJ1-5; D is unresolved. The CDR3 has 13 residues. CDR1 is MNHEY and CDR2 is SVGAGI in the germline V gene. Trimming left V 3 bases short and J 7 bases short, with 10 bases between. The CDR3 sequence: CASSYTRVQPQHF. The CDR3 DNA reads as TGTGCCAGCAGTTATACGAGGGTCCAGCCCCAGCATTTT.

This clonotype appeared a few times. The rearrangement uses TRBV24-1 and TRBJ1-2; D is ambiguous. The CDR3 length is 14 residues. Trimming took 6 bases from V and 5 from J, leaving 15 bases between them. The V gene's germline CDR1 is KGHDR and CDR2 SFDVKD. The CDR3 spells CATSPRDDKYGYTF. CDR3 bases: TGTGCCACCAGTCCAAGAGACGATAAATATGGCTACACCTTC.

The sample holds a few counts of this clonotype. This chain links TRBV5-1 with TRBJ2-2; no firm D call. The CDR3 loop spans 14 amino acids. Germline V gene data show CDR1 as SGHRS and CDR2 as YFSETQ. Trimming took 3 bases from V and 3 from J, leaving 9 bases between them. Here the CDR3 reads CASSSLGDTGELFF. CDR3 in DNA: TGCGCCAGCAGCTCCCTAGGAGACACCGGGGAGCTGTTTTTT.

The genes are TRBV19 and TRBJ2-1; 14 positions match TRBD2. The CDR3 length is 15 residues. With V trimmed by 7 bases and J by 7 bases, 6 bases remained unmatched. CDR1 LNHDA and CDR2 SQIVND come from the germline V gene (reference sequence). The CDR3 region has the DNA TGTGCCAGTACCCCAGGGACTAGCGGGAGAAATGAGCAGTTCTTC. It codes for CASTPGTSGRNEQFF.

CDR3 protein: CASSPGDGRSYEQYF. CDR3 coding DNA: TGTGCCAGCAGCCCGGGGGACGGACGCTCCTACGAGCAGTACTTC. The rearrangement joins TRBV3-1 to TRBJ2-7, with D tentatively TRBD2 (6 bases). The V gene lost 4 bases and the J gene lost 0 bases, with 13 bases spanning the gap. The CDR3 length is 15 residues. Germline-derived CDR1 and CDR2 are LGHDT and YNNKEL (reference sequence).

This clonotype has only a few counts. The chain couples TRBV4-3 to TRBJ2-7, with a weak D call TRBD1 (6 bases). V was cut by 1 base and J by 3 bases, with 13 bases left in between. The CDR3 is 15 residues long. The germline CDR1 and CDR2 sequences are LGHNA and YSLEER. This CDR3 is CASSQGSKGDYEQYF. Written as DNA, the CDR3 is TGCGCCAGCAGCCAAGGTAGCAAGGGGGACTACGAGCAGTACTTC.

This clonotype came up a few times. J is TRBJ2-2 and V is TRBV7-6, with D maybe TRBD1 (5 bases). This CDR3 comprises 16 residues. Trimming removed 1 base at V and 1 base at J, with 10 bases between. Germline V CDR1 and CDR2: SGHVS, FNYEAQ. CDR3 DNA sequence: TGTGCCAGCAGCTTAGGTCGGCAGGGGAACACCGGGGAGCTGTTTTTT. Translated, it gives CASSLGRQGNTGELFF. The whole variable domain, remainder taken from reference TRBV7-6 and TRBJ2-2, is GAGVSQSPRYKVTKRGQDVALRCDPISGHVSLYWYRQALGQGPEFLTYFNYEAQQDKSGLPNDRFSAERPEGSISTLTIQRTEQRDSAMYRCASSLGRQGNTGELFFGEGSRLTVL.

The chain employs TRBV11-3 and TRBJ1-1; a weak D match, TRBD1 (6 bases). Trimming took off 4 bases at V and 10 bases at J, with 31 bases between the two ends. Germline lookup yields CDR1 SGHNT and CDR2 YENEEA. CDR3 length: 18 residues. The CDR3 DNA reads TGTGCCAGCAGCTCCGCATTCGATTGGACGGGGAGGGGAGGGGGAGCTTTCTTT. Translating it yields CASSSAFDWTGRGGGAFF.

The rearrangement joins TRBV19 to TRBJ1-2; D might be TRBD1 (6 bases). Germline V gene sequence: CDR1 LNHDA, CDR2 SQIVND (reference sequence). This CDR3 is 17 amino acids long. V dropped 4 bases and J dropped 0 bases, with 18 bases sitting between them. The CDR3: CASSTSITRGANYGYTF. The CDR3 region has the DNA TGTGCCAGTAGTACCTCCATCACCAGGGGAGCTAACTATGGCTACACCTTC.

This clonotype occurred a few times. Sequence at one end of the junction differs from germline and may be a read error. CDR3 in DNA: TGCGCCAGCAGCTTTGGTACATCGGGGACCGCCGTCTTC. It translates to CASSFGTSGTAVF. The rearrangement links TRBV5-1 to TRBJ1-2; D may be TRBD1 (5 bases). Germline loops: CDR1 SGHRS, CDR2 YFSETQ. This CDR3 contains 13 residues.

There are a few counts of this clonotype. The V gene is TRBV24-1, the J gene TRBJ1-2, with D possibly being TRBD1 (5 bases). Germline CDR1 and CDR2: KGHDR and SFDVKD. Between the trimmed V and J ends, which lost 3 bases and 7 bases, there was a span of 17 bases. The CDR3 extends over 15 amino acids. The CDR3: CATSDPAGPGRGYTF. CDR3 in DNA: TGTGCCACCAGTGATCCGGCGGGACCAGGACGTGGCTACACCTTC.

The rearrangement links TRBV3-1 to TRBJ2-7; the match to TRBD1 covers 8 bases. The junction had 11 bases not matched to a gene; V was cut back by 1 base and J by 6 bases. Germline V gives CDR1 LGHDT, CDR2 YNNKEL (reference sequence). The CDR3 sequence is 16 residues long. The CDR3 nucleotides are TGTGCCAGCAGCCAAGTTTGGAGGACAGGGCGCCTCGAGCAGTACTTC. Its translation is CASSQVWRTGRLEQYF.

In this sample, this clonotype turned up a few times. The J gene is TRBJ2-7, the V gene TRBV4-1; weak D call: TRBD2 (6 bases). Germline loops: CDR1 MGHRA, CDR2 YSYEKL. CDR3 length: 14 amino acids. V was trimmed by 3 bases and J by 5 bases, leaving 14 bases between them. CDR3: CASSQEGPDDEQYF. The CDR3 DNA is TGCGCCAGCAGCCAGGAGGGGCCGGACGACGAGCAGTACTTC.

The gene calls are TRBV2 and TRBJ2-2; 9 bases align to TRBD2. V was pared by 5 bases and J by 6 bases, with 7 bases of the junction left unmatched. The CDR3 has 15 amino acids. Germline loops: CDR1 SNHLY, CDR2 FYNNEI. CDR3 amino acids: CASSRVLAGPGELFF. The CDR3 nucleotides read TGTGCCAGCAGTAGGGTACTAGCGGGTCCCGGGGAGCTGTTTTTT.

CDR3 region: CASSQEVASSYNEQFF. CDR3 coding DNA: TGCGCCAGCAGCCAAGAGGTGGCTAGCTCCTACAATGAGCAGTTCTTC. The chain joins TRBV4-3 to TRBJ2-1; D ambiguous. V lost 0 bases and J lost 0, with 9 bases in between. There are 16 residues in the CDR3. Per the germline V gene, CDR1 is LGHNA and CDR2 is YSLEER.

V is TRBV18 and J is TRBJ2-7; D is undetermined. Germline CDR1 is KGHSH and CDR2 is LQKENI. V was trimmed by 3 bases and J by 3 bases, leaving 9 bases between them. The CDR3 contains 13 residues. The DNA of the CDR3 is TGTGCCAGCTCACCCCAAGCCCTCTACGAGCAGTACTTC. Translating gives CASSPQALYEQYF.

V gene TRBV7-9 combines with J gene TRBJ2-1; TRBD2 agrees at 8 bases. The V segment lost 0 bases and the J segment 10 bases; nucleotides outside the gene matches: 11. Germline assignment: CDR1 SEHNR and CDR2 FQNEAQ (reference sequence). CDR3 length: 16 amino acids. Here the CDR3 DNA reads TGTGCCAGCAGCTTAGCCCCAGCGGGAGTTTTCGACGAGCAGTTCTTC. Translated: CASSLAPAGVFDEQFF.

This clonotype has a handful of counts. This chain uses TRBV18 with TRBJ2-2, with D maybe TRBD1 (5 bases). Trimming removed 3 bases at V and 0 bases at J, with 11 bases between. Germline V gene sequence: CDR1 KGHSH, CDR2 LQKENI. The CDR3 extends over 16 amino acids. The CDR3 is CASSPRRQTNTGELFF. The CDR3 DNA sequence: TGTGCCAGCTCACCGAGAAGACAGACGAACACCGGGGAGCTGTTTTTT.

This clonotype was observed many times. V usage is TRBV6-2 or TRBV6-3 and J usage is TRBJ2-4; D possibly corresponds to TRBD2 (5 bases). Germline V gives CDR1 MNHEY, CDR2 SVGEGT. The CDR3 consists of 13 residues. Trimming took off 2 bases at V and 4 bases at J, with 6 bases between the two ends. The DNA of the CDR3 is TGTGCCAGCAGTTACCCGGGAAAAAACATTCAGTACTTC. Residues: CASSYPGKNIQYF.

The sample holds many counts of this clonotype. The DNA for the CDR3 is TGTGCCAGCAGCCAAGCGAGGGGCCACGAGCAGTACTTC. Its protein product is CASSQARGHEQYF. The V call is TRBV4-2, the J call TRBJ2-7; D possibly uses TRBD1 or TRBD2 (5 bases each). Germline CDR1 and CDR2: LGHNA and YNFKEQ. The ends were cut back, 1 base at V and 5 bases at J, with 9 bases in the middle. The CDR3 spans 13 residues.

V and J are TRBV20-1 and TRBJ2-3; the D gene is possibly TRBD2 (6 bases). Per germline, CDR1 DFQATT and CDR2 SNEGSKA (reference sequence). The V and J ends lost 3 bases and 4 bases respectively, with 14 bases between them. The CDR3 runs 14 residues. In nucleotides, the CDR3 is TGCAGTGCTAGCGGAGGGGAGGTATCAGATACGCAGTATTTT. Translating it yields CSASGGEVSDTQYF.

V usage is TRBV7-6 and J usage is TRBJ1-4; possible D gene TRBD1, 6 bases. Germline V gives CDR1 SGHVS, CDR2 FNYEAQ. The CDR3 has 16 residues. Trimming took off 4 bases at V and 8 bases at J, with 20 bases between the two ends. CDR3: CASSSATGHEGEKLFF. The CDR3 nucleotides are TGTGCCAGCAGCTCAGCCACGGGACACGAGGGAGAAAAACTGTTTTTT.

The CDR3 sequence is CASSLVIGDNYGYTF. The CDR3 region has the DNA TGTGCCAGCAGCTTAGTTATAGGGGATAACTATGGCTACACCTTC. The chain has TRBV7-2 and TRBJ1-2; tentatively, D is TRBD1 (5 bases). The V and J ends lost 1 base and 1 base respectively, with 10 bases between them. Germline CDR1 reads SGHTA; CDR2 reads FQGNSA. The CDR3 spans 15 residues.

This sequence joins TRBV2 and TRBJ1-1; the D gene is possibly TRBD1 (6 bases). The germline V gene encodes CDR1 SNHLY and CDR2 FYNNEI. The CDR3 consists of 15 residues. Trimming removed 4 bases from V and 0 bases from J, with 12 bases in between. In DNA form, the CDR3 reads TGTGCCAGCAGTGCCCGACAGGTCCTGAACACTGAAGCTTTCTTT. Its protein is CASSARQVLNTEAFF.

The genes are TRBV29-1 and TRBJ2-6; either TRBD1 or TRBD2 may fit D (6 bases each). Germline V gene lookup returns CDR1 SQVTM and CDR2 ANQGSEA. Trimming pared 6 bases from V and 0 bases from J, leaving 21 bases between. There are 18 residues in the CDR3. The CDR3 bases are TGCAGCGTCTCCTCCGGGGGCCGGGGTAGCTCTGGGGCCAACGTCCTGACTTTC. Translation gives CSVSSGGRGSSGANVLTF.

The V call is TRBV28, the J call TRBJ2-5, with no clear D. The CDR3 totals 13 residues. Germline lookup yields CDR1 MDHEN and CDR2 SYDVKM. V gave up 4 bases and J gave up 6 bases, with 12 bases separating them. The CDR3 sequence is CASSSHSTKTQYF. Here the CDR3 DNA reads TGTGCCAGCAGTTCCCATAGTACCAAGACCCAGTACTTC. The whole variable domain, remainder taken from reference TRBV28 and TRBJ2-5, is DVKVTQSSRYLVKRTGEKVFLECVQDMDHENMFWYRQDPGLGLRLIYFSYDVKMKEKGDIPEGYSVSREKKERFSLILESASTNQTSMYLCASSSHSTKTQYFGPGTRLLVL.